The clone carrying this TCR beta chain was seen repeatedly, ten times or more. The antigen remains unidentified. V was shortened by 5 bases and J by 4 bases, with 15 bases between the two germline ends. This CDR3 is built from 15 residues. Germline CDR1 is SGHAT and CDR2 is FQNNGV. Attachment of unique molecular identifiers to individual cDNA molecules was performed. TCRdb processed the 5' RACE reads anew with MiXCR; each CDR3 protein has one entry. The sample has tens of thousands of distinct CDR3 sequences, around 12% seen once. This sample stems from a study of early T cells in non-severe SARS-CoV-2 infection. Study-level points and caveats: In VDJdb matching, anti-spike CD8 responses were favored while private and CD4 specificities went missing.

This chain uses TRBV11-2 with TRBJ1-5; D is possibly TRBD1 (6 bases). The source is an adult who was a healthcare worker with PCR-confirmed SARS-CoV-2 infection or an uninfected control (not recorded which). Material for sequencing was whole blood. DNA of the CDR3: TGTGCCAGCAGCCCAGCCCCGACAGGAAATCAGCCCCAGCATTTT. It yields the protein CASSPAPTGNQPQHF. The full variable domain, with the rest looked up from reference TRBV11-2 and TRBJ1-5, is EAGVAQSPRYKIIEKRQSVAFWCNPISGHATLYWYQQILGQGPKLLIQFQNNGVVDDSQLPKDRFSAERLKGVDSTLKIQPAKLEDSAVYLCASSPAPTGNQPQHFGDGTRLSIL.